This is a list of T cell receptor beta chains from one sample in a study of early T cells in non-severe SARS-CoV-2 infection. MiXCR was run by TCRdb on the 5' RACE reads, yielding one entry per CDR3 protein. This sample yields about 35,000 distinct CDR3 sequences, of which about 5.3% are seen a single time; roughly 6.3% belongs to the top ten. This sample comprised whole blood, obtained at baseline. These receptors were collected from an adult who was a healthcare worker with PCR-confirmed SARS-CoV-2 infection or an uninfected control (not recorded which). The CDR3 runs from the conserved cysteine through the conserved F or W. The order of the fields is J gene, D gene, V gene, clone size, CDR3 DNA, CDR3 protein. A D gene is named only where the DNA matches it firmly. Where a row states a size, it is once, few, many or the class of an expanded clone; other rows omit it.

>TRBJ2-7|TRBD2|TRBV28|many
TGTGCCAGCAGGAAACCTAGGACTAGCGGGAGCTCCTACGAGCAGTACTTC
CASRKPRTSGSSYEQYF
>TRBJ2-3|TRBD2|TRBV20-1|few
TGCAGTGCTAGAGATCCCATAGCGGGAGAGGCAGATACGCAGTATTTT
CSARDPIAGEADTQYF
>TRBJ2-7|TRBD1|TRBV28|many
TGTGCCAGCGTGGGAACAGGGGGCGGTTTTTACGAGCAGTACTTC
CASVGTGGGFYEQYF
>TRBJ1-2|NA|TRBV12-3/TRBV12-4|NA
TGTGCCAGCAGTTCTCGACAGGCCAGCTACTATGGCTACACCTTC
CASSSRQASYYGYTF
>TRBJ1-2|NA|TRBV12-3/TRBV12-4|many
TGTGCCAGCAGTTTGGGCTTACCCTATGGCTACACCTTC
CASSLGLPYGYTF
>TRBJ2-2|NA|TRBV19|many
TGTGCCAGTAGCCTGGGGCGGCTGAACACCGGGGAGCTGTTTTTT
CASSLGRLNTGELFF
>TRBJ2-4|NA|TRBV6-6|many
TGTGCCAGCAGATTAGAACTAGATGGGAACATTCAGTACTTC
CASRLELDGNIQYF
>TRBJ2-7|NA|TRBV12-3/TRBV12-4|few
TGTGCCAGCAATCGGGACATCTACGAGCAGTACTTC
CASNRDIYEQYF
>TRBJ2-1|TRBD2|TRBV7-2|NA
TGTGCCAGCAGCCTCGGGACTAGTGTGAGCAATGAGCAGTTCTTC
CASSLGTSVSNEQFF
>TRBJ2-3|NA|TRBV6-4|many
TGTGCCAGCAGTGACCCAGGCACACACACAGATACGCAGTATTTT
CASSDPGTHTDTQYF
>TRBJ1-4|NA|TRBV6-1|many
TGTGCCAGCATACGTGGAAGAGGGTTCAATGAAAAACTGTTTTTT
CASIRGRGFNEKLFF
>TRBJ2-3|NA|TRBV6-5|many
TGTGCCAGCAGTTACGGGGGATTAACGTCAGATACGCAGTATTTT
CASSYGGLTSDTQYF
>TRBJ1-2|NA|TRBV7-9|many
TGTGCCAGCAGCCCCCCGACGGATGTTAATGGCTACACCTTC
CASSPPTDVNGYTF